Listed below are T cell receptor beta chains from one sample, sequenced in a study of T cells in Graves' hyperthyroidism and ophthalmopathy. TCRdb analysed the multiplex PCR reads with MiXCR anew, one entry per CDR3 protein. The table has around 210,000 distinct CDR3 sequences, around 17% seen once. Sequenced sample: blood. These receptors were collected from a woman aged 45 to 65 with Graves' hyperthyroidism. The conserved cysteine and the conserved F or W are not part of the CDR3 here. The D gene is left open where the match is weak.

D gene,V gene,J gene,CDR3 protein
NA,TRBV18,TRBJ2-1,ASSPNWDGEQF
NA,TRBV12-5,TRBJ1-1,ASGEIMGTEAF
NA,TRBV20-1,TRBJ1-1,SASLTGNTEAF
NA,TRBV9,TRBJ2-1,ASGLWAEQF
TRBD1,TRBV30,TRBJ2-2,AYGTGVTGELF
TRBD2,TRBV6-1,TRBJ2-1,ASSRRREGNEQF
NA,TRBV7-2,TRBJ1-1,ASSSPYGTTEAF
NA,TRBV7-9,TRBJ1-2,ASSLASGYGYT
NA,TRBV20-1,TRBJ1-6,SASAGWTESPLH
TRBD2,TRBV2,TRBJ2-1,AYPPRTSGRSPYNEQF
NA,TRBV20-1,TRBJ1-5,SARDLNEFKWGNQPQH
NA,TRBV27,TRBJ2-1,ASSLFNEQF
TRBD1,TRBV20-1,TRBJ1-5,SVRDRSNQPQH
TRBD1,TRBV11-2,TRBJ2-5,ASSSRLTGGEKETQY
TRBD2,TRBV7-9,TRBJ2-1,ASSLGLAGDEQF
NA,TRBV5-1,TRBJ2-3,ASSFGSKLTDTQY
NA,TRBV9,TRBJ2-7,ASSVGFSSYEQY
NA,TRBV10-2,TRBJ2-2,ALHNPGDPTGELF
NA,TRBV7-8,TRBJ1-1,ASSLAFGTQALEAF
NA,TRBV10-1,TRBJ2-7,ASSESKSATGEQY
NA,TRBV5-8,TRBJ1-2,ASSLDGDLKYGYT
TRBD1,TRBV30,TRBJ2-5,AWSRQGVETQY
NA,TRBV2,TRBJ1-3,ASTRESGNTIY